The next 5 T cell receptor beta chains were all read from a single sample in a study of human CD8 memory T cell subsets. Libraries of TCR beta chains were produced by 5' RACE (UMI-labeled). TCRdb re-called the 5' RACE reads, yielding one record per CDR3 amino acid sequence without DNA. In total, the table holds 7,500 to 9,500 distinct CDR3 sequences. Sequencing input: CD8+ T cells from PBMCs. The receptors stem from a human donor in good health.

The chain links TRBV4-1 to TRBJ2-1; TCRdb designates TRBD1, a call that cannot be tested without DNA. The CDR3 is made up of 15 amino acids. Germline CDR1 and CDR2: MGHRA and YSYEKL. The CDR3 reads CASSQVTGSDNEQFF.

J is TRBJ2-1 and V is TRBV10-3. CDR3 length equals 12 residues. Germline CDR1 and CDR2: ENHRY and SYGVKD. CDR3 loop: CAISEVMNEQFF.

This clonotype shows up as medium-sized by frequency. The rearrangement links TRBV7-9 to TRBJ2-1; checking the TCRdb D call of TRBD1 is not possible without DNA. Germline V gene data show CDR1 as SEHNR and CDR2 as FQNEAQ (reference sequence). This CDR3 has 14 amino acids. CDR3 protein: CASSPPTAYNEQFF.

Here the CDR3 reads CASSPPDRPAYEQYF. The J gene is TRBJ2-7, the V gene TRBV18; as DNA is missing, the TRBD1 call by TCRdb cannot be tested. The germline V gene has CDR1 KGHSH and CDR2 LQKENI. The CDR3 is 15 amino acids.

The chain is built from TRBV9 and TRBJ2-7; TCRdb selects TRBD1, and the lack of DNA leaves this call unchecked. The CDR3 is 14 residues long. CDR1 is SGDLS, CDR2 YYNGEE, per germline. This CDR3 reads CASSVAGRGYEQYF.